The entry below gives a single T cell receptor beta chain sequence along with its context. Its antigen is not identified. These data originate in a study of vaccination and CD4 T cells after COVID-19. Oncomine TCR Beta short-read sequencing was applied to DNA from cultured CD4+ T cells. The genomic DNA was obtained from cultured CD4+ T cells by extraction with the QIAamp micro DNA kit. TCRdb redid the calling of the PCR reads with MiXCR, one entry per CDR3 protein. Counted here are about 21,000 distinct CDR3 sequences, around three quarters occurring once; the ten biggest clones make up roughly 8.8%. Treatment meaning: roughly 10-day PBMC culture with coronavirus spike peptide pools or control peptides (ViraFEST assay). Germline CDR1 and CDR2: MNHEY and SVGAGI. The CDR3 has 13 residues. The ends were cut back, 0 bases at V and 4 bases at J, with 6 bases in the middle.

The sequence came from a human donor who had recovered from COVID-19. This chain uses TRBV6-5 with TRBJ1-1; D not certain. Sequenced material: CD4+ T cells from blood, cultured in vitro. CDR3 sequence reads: CASSYSISTEAFF. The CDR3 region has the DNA TGTGCCAGCAGTTACTCGATCAGCACTGAAGCTTTCTTT.